This passage covers 20 T cell receptor beta chains from one sample sequenced in a study of CD8 T cells in Susac syndrome (dated by TCRdb to about 2019). Libraries were made using the immunoSEQ multiplex PCR assay. RNA was extracted using the RNeasy kit, and roughly 0.5 to 1 microgram was reverse transcribed with random hexamers. In-frame beta chains were kept once TCRdb had trimmed the public reads at Q25 with fastp and called clones with MiXCR. Every entry covers one CDR3 protein and lists the most common genes and DNA from its rows. The sample table shows approximately 190,000 distinct CDR3 sequences, and more than 85% are seen once. Clones ranked in the top ten supply 0.085% to 0.09% of the sample. The sample taken for sequencing was CD4+ T cells from PBMCs. The receptors derive from a human donor with Susac syndrome.

CDR3 DNA sequence: TGTGCCAGCAGTACAACGGCGGGCGGGGGAAAGGACAATGAGCAGTTCTTC. Its translation is CASSTTAGGGKDNEQFF. The genes are TRBV7-6 and TRBJ2-1; 7 bases fit TRBD2. With 6 bases clipped from V and 5 bases from J, the junction kept 16 bases outside the gene matches. The CDR3 is made up of 17 amino acids. Germline values: CDR1 SGHVS, CDR2 FNYEAQ.

V gene TRBV20-1 combines with J gene TRBJ2-2; 10 bases map to TRBD2. CDR1 and CDR2 (germline): DFQATT, SNEGSKA (reference sequence). This CDR3 has 18 amino acids. Unmatched junction bases numbered 15, after V lost 6 bases and J lost 2 bases. The CDR3 sequence is CSAIGALAGKGNTGELFF. Written as DNA, the CDR3 is TGCAGTGCCATAGGGGCACTAGCGGGAAAAGGAAACACCGGGGAGCTGTTTTTT.

The rearrangement joins TRBV5-1 to TRBJ2-7; D gene ambiguous. Trimming removed 4 bases at V and 0 bases at J, with 17 bases between. This CDR3 has 16 residues. The germline V gene encodes CDR1 SGHRS and CDR2 YFSETQ. CDR3 protein: CASSREQTTHSYEQYF. The CDR3 DNA reads TGCGCCAGCAGCAGGGAACAGACAACCCACTCCTACGAGCAGTACTTC.

The gene calls are TRBV12-3 or TRBV12-4 and TRBJ1-1, with 7 bases matching TRBD1. V trimming: 7 bases; J trimming: 4 bases; junction bases outside the gene matches: 12. There are 15 residues in the CDR3. In DNA form, the CDR3 reads TGTGCCAGCAACATAAGAGCAGGGGGAATCACTGAAGCTTTCTTT. This encodes CASNIRAGGITEAFF.

The chain carries TRBV15 and TRBJ2-7; weak D call: TRBD1 (7 bases). V lost 5 bases and J 4 bases, leaving 15 bases between the germline ends. The germline V gene has CDR1 LNHNV and CDR2 YYDKDF (reference sequence). CDR3 size: 14 residues. CDR3 residues: CATSYRGAGYEQYF. CDR3 in DNA: TGTGCCACCAGCTACAGGGGTGCGGGGTACGAGCAGTACTTC.

This sequence joins TRBV19 and TRBJ2-4; D is ambiguous. The CDR3 is 17 amino acids. The ends were cut back, 7 bases at V and 0 bases at J, with 19 bases in the middle. Germline V lookup: CDR1 LNHDA, CDR2 SQIVND (reference sequence). CDR3 nucleotide sequence: TGTGCCAGTACATCGGGCGGAGAAAATCTAGCCAAAAACATTCAGTACTTC. It yields the protein CASTSGGENLAKNIQYF.

This clonotype was detected only a few times. V and J are TRBV3-1 and TRBJ2-7; 9 nucleotides agree with TRBD2. The germline V gene has CDR1 LGHDT and CDR2 YNNKEL (reference sequence). J gave up 2 bases and V 4 bases, and 9 bases lay outside the gene matches. This CDR3 spans 16 amino acids. CDR3 coding DNA: TGTGCCAGCAGCCCAGGTCCTAGCGGGAAGACCTACGAGCAGTACTTC. It is translated as CASSPGPSGKTYEQYF.

This chain joins TRBV12-3 or TRBV12-4 and TRBJ1-1; possible D gene TRBD1, 5 bases. The CDR3 consists of 14 residues. The V end lost 2 bases, the J end lost 4 bases, and 11 bases lay between the germline ends. The CDR3 DNA follows: TGTGCCAGCAGTTTACAGGGATGGGGCACTGAAGCTTTCTTT. Translation: CASSLQGWGTEAFF.

The rearrangement joins TRBV18 to TRBJ1-2; maybe TRBD1 (5 bases). The CDR3 is made up of 14 amino acids. In germline, CDR1 is KGHSH, CDR2 LQKENI. V lost 6 bases and J 2 bases, leaving 13 bases between the germline ends. CDR3 loop: CASSTTTANYGYTF. For the CDR3, the DNA is TGTGCCAGCTCGACCACGACAGCGAACTATGGCTACACCTTC.

This chain joins TRBV20-1 and TRBJ2-7, with D unresolved. The CDR3 length is 13 residues. CDR1 is DFQATT and CDR2 is SNEGSKA in the germline V gene (reference sequence). V lost 4 bases, J lost 2 bases, and 12 bases lay in between. CDR3 in DNA: TGCAGTGCTAATTATGCTTCGGCCTACGAGCAGTACTTC. It translates to CSANYASAYEQYF.

This chain joins TRBV5-1 and TRBJ1-1; D is uncertain. Trimming stripped 0 bases from V and 0 bases from J, with 9 bases between. The germline gives CDR1 SGHRS, CDR2 YFSETQ. This CDR3 is built from 15 residues. This CDR3 is CASSLGSTMNTEAFF. DNA of the CDR3: TGCGCCAGCAGCTTGGGTTCAACTATGAACACTGAAGCTTTCTTT.

The rearrangement links TRBV19 to TRBJ1-5; the D gene is possibly TRBD1 (6 bases). With 7 bases removed from V and 4 bases from J, the gap between germline ends came to 8 bases. Germline CDR1 LNHDA, CDR2 SQIVND (reference sequence). CDR3 length: 12 residues. The CDR3 region is CASNRVNQPQHF. The CDR3 nucleotides read TGTGCCAGTAACAGGGTTAATCAGCCCCAGCATTTT.

The CDR3 protein is CASSLLPGPQHF. The CDR3, as DNA: TGTGCCAGCAGCTTACTCCCGGGGCCCCAGCATTTT. The V gene is TRBV7-2, the J gene TRBJ1-5; D not certain. Germline V CDR1 and CDR2: SGHTA, FQGNSA. The CDR3 runs to 12 residues. Trimming removed 2 bases at V and 9 bases at J, with 8 bases between.

The chain recombines TRBV12-3 or TRBV12-4 with TRBJ2-7; 10 bases match TRBD1. The CDR3 has 13 amino acids. The junction had 4 bases not matched to a gene; V was cut back by 5 bases and J by 6 bases. The CDR3 DNA follows: TGTGCCAGCAGTAGGACAGGGGGGTTCGAGCAGTACTTC. Protein sequence: CASSRTGGFEQYF.

This clonotype was counted only a few times. V gene TRBV6-1 combines with J gene TRBJ2-1; TRBD2 matches at 7 bases. Germline-derived CDR1 and CDR2 are MNHNS and SASEGT. The CDR3 runs 14 residues. With 8 bases clipped from V and 0 bases from J, the junction kept 4 bases outside the gene matches. CDR3 region: CASGRGSSYNEQFF. CDR3 bases: TGTGCCAGCGGGCGGGGGAGCTCCTACAATGAGCAGTTCTTC.

The V call is TRBV5-1, the J call TRBJ2-3; weak D call: TRBD2 (6 bases). V shed 3 bases and J shed 0 bases, with 8 bases lying between them. In germline, CDR1 is SGHRS, CDR2 YFSETQ. The CDR3 extends over 14 amino acids. The CDR3 DNA is TGCGCCAGCAGCTGGGGGGAGAGCACAGATACGCAGTATTTT. It encodes CASSWGESTDTQYF.

This clonotype occurred once. V gene TRBV20-1 combines with J gene TRBJ2-7, with a tentative D call TRBD2 (6 bases). The CDR3 loop spans 12 amino acids. Germline CDR1 DFQATT, CDR2 SNEGSKA (reference sequence). V lost 3 bases, J lost 6 bases, and 12 bases lay in between. Written as DNA, the CDR3 is TGCAGTGCTAGTAGGGTGACTAGCGAGCAGTACTTC. Encoded protein: CSASRVTSEQYF.

CDR3 bases: TGCGCCAGCAGCTTCAACATCGCTAACTATGGCTACACCTTC. This sequence encodes CASSFNIANYGYTF. The chain uses TRBV5-1 and TRBJ1-2, with no clear D. CDR3 length equals 14 residues. V gave up 2 bases and J gave up 0 bases, with 8 bases separating them. Per the germline V gene, CDR1 is SGHRS and CDR2 is YFSETQ.

The chain is built from TRBV19 and TRBJ2-5; D call uncertain. The germline CDR1 and CDR2 sequences are LNHDA and SQIVND (reference sequence). The CDR3 has 11 residues. V was clipped by 0 bases and J by 7 bases, with 3 bases between them. CDR3 DNA sequence: TGTGCCAGTAGTATAGAAGGGACCCAGTACTTC. Translating it yields CASSIEGTQYF.

In this sample, this clonotype turned up once. CDR3 sequence (DNA): TGCGCCAGCAGCTTGGGGAACCGGGACAGGATCTACGAGCAGTACTTC. It yields the protein CASSLGNRDRIYEQYF. The J gene is TRBJ2-7, the V gene TRBV5-1, with 8 bases lining up with TRBD1. CDR3 size: 16 residues. V shed 0 bases and J 3 bases; nucleotides not matched to a gene: 8. Germline CDR1 is SGHRS and CDR2 is YFSETQ.